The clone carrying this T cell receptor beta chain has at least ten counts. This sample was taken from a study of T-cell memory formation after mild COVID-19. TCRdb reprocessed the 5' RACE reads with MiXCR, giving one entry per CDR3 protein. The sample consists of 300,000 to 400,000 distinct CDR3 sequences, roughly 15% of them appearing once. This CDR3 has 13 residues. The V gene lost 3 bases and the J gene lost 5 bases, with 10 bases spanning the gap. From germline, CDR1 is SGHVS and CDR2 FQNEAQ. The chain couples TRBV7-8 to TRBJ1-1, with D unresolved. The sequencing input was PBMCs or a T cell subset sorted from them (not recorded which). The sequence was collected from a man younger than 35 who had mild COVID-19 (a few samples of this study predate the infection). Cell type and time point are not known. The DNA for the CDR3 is TGTGCCAGCAGCTTTTTCGGGTTAACTGAAGCTTTCTTT. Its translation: CASSFFGLTEAFF.